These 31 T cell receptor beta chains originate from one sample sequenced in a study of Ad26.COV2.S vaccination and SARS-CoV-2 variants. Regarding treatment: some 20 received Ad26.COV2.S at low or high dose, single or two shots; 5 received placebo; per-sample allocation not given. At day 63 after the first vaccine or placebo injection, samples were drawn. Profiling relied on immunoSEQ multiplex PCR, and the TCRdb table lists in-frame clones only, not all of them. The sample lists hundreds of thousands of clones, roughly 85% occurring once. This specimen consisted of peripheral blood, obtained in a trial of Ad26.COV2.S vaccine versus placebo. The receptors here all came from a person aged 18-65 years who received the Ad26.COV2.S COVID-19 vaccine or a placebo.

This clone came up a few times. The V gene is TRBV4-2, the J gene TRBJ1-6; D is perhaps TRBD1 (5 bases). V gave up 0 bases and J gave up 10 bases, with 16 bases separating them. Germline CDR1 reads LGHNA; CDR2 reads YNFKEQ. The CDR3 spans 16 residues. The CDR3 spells CASSQESTEGWSPLHF. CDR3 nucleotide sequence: TGTGCCAGCAGCCAAGAAAGCACCGAGGGGTGGTCACCCCTCCACTTT.

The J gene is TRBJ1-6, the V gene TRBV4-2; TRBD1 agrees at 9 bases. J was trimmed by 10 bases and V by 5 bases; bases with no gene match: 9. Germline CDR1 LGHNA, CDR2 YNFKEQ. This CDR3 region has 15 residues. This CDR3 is CASSLNRGQGSPLHF. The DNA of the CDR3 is TGTGCCAGCAGCTTAAACAGGGGGCAAGGCTCACCCCTCCACTTT.

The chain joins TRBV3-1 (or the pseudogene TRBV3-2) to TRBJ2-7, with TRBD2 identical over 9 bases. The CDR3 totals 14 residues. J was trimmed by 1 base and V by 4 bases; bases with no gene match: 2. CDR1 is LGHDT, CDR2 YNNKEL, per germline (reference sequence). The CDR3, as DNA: TGTGCCAGCAGCCCGCGGGGGGGTTCCTACGAGCAGTACTTC. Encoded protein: CASSPRGGSYEQYF.

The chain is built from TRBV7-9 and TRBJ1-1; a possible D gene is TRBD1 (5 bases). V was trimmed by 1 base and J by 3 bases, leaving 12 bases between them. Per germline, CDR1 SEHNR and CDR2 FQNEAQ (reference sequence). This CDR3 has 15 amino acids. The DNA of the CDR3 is TGTGCCAGCAGCTTAGGGTCTGGCAGGGACACTGAAGCTTTCTTT. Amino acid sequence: CASSLGSGRDTEAFF.

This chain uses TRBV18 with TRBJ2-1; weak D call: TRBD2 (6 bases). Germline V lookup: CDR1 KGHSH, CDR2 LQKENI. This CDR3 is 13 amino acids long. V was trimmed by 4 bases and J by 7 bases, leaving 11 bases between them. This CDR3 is CASSLGTSNEQFF. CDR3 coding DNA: TGTGCCAGCTCACTAGGGACTTCAAATGAGCAGTTCTTC. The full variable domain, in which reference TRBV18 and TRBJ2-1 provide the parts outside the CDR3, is NAGVMQNPRHLVRRRGQEARLRCSPMKGHSHVYWYRQLPEEGLKFMVYLQKENIIDESGMPKERFSAEFPKEGPSILRIQQVVRGDSAAYFCASSLGTSNEQFFGPGTRLTVL.

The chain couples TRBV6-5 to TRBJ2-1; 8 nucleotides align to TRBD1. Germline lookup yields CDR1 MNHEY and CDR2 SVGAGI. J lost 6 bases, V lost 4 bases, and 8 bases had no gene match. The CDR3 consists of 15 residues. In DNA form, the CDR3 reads TGTGCCAGCAGTTTGGGACAGGAGGTCATCAATGAGCAGTTCTTC. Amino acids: CASSLGQEVINEQFF.

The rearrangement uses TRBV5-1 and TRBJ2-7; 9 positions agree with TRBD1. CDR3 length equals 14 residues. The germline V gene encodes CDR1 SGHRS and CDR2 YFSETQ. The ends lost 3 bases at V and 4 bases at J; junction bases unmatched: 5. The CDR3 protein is CASSSGQGQYEQYF. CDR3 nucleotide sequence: TGCGCCAGCAGCTCCGGACAGGGGCAGTACGAGCAGTACTTC. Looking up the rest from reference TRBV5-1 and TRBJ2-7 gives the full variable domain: KAGVTQTPRYLIKTRGQQVTLSCSPISGHRSVSWYQQTPGQGLQFLFEYFSETQRNKGNFPGRFSGRQFSNSRSEMNVSTLELGDSALYLCASSSGQGQYEQYFGPGTRLTVT.

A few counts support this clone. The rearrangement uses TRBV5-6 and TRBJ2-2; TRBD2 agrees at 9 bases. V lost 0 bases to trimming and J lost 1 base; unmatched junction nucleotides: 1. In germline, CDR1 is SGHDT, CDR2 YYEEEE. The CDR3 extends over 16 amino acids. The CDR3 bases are TGTGCCAGCAGCTTGGGACTAGCGGAGAACACCGGGGAGCTGTTTTTT. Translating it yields CASSLGLAENTGELFF.

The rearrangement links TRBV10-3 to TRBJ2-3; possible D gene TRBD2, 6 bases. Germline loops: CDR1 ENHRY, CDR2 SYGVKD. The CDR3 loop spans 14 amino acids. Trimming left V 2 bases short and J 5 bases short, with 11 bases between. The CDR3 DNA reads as TGTGCCATCAGTGAGGACGGGGGTGGAGATACGCAGTATTTT. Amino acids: CAISEDGGGDTQYF.

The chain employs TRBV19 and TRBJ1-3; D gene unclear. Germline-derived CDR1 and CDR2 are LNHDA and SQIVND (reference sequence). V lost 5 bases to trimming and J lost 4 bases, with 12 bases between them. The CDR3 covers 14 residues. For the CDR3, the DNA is TGTGCCAGTAGTCCCTTTTCGGGAGGAAACACCATATATTTT. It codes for CASSPFSGGNTIYF.

This CDR3 reads CASSQWTGAYEQYF. CDR3 DNA sequence: TGTGCCAGCAGCCAATGGACAGGGGCCTACGAGCAGTACTTC. The V gene is TRBV5-6, the J gene TRBJ2-7, with 9 bases that match TRBD1. The V segment lost 4 bases and the J segment 2 bases; nucleotides outside the gene matches: 4. Germline loops: CDR1 SGHDT, CDR2 YYEEEE. This CDR3 spans 14 amino acids.

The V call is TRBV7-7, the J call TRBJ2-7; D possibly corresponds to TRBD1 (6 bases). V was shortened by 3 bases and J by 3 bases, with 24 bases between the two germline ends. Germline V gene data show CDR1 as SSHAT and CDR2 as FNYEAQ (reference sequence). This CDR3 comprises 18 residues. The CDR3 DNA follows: TGTGCCAGCAGCTTTTTCGGGACATCGGAAAAAAAGTTCTACGAGCAGTACTTC. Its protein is CASSFFGTSEKKFYEQYF.

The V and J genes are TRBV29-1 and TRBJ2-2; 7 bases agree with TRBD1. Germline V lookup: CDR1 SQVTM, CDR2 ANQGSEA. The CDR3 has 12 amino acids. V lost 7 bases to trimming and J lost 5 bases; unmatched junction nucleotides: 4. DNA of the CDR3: TGCAGCGCCGACAGGGTGACCGGGGAGCTGTTTTTT. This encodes CSADRVTGELFF.

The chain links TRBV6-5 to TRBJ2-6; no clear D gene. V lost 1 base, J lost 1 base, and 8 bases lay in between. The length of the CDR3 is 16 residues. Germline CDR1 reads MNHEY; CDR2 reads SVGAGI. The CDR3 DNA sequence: TGTGCCAGCAGTTACTTTACTGGATCTGGGGCCAACGTCCTGACTTTC. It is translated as CASSYFTGSGANVLTF.

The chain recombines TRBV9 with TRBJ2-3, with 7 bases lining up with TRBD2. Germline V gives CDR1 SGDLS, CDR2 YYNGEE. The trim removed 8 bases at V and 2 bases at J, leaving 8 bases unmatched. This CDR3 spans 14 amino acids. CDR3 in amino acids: CASKRAGNTDTQYF. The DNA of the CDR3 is TGTGCCAGTAAAAGAGCGGGGAACACAGATACGCAGTATTTT.

The CDR3 DNA follows: TGTGCCAGCAGTGAATATACAGGGGATGGCTACACCTTC. Its translation is CASSEYTGDGYTF. The chain has TRBV25-1 and TRBJ1-2; 7 bases align to TRBD1. The CDR3 extends over 13 amino acids. Germline V gene sequence: CDR1 MGHDK, CDR2 SYGVNS. The V and J ends lost 0 bases and 6 bases, in that order; junction bases with no gene match: 1.

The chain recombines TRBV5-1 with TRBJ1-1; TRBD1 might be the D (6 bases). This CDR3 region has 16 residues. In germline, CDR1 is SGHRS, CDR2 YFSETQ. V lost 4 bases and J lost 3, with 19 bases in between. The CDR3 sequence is CASSPGPVSGDTEAFF. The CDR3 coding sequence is TGCGCCAGCAGCCCAGGTCCAGTATCAGGGGACACTGAAGCTTTCTTT.

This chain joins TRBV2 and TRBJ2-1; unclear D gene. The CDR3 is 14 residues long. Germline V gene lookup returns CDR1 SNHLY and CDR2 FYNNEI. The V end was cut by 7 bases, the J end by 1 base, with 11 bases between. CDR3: CASTFSGSYNEQFF. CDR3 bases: TGTGCCAGCACCTTTAGTGGATCCTACAATGAGCAGTTCTTC.

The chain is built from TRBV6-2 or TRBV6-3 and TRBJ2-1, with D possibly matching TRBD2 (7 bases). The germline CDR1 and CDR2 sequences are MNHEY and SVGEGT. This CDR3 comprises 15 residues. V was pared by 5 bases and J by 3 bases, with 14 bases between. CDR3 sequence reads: CASSKRGADYNEQFF. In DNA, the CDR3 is TGTGCCAGCAGTAAACGGGGGGCGGACTACAATGAGCAGTTCTTC.

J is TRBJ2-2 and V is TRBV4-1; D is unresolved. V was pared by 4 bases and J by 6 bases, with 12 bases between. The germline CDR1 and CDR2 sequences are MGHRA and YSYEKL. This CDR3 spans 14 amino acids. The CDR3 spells CASSLISGPGELFF. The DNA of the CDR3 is TGCGCCAGCAGCCTCATCTCTGGGCCCGGGGAGCTGTTTTTT.

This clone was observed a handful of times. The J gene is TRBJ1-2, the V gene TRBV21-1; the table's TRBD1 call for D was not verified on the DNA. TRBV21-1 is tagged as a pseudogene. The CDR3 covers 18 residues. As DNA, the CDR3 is TGTGCCAGCAGCAACTTGATCCCCCCCCAGGGGGAGGTGTATGGCTACACCTTC. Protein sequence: CASSNLIPPQGEVYGYTF.

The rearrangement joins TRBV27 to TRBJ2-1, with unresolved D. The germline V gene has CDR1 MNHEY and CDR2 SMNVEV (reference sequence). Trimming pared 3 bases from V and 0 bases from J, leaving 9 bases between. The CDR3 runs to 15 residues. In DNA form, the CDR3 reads TGTGCCAGCAGTTTCCAATTCGGCTCCTACAATGAGCAGTTCTTC. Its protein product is CASSFQFGSYNEQFF.

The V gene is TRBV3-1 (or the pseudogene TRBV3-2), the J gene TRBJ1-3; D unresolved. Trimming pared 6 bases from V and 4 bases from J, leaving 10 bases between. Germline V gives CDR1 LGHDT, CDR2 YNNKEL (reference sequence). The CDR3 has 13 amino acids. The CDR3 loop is CASSFTRGNTIYF. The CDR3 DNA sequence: TGTGCCAGCAGTTTTACCCGAGGAAACACCATATATTTT.

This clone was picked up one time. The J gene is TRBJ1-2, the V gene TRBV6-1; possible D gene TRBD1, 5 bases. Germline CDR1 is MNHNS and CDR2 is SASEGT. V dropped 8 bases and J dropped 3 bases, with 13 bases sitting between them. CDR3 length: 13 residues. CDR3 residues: CASRGAEYYGYTF. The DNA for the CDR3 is TGTGCCAGCCGGGGCGCGGAGTACTATGGCTACACCTTC.

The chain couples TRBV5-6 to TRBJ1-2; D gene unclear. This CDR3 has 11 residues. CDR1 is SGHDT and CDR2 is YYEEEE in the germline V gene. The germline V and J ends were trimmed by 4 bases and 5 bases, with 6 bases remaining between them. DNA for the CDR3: TGTGCCAGCAGCAGAGAATATGGCTACACCTTC. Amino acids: CASSREYGYTF.

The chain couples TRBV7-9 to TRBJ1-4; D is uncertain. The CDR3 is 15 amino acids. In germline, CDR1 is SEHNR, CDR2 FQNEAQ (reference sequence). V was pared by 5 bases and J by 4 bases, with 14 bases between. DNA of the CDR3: TGTGCCAGCAGCCCTTCACTTGTCCGTAATGAAAAACTGTTTTTT. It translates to CASSPSLVRNEKLFF.

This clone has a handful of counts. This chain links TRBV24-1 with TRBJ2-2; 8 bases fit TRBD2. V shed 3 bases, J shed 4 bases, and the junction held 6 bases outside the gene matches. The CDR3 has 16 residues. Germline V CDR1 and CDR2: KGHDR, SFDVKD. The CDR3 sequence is CATSDSSSGPTGELFF. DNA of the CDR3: TGTGCCACCAGTGATAGCTCTAGCGGGCCCACCGGGGAGCTGTTTTTT.

The DNA of the CDR3 is TGCGCCAGCAGTGCCTCGAGGACTAGCGGATACACCGGGGAGCTGTTTTTT. It specifies CASSASRTSGYTGELFF. V and J are TRBV10-2 and TRBJ2-2; 10 positions agree with TRBD2. The CDR3 length is 17 residues. With V trimmed by 4 bases and J by 3 bases, 8 bases remained unmatched. The germline CDR1 and CDR2 sequences are WSHSY and SAAADI.

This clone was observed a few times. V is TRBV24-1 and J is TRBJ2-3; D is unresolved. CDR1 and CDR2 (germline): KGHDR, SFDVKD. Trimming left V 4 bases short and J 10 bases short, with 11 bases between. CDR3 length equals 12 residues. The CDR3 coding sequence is TGTGCCACCAGTGACCCTAAAGGGTCGCAGTATTTT. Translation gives CATSDPKGSQYF.

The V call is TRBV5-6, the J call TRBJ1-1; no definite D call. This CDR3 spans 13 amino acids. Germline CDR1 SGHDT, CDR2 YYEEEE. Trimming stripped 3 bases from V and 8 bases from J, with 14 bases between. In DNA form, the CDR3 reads TGTGCCAGCAGCTCTCTGACGCGGGGAGAAGCTTTCTTT. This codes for CASSSLTRGEAFF. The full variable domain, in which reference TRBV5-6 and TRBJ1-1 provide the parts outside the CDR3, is DAGVTQSPTHLIKTRGQQVTLRCSPKSGHDTVSWYQQALGQGPQFIFQYYEEEERQRGNFPDRFSGHQFPNYSSELNVNALLLGDSALYLCASSSLTRGEAFFGQGTRLTVV.

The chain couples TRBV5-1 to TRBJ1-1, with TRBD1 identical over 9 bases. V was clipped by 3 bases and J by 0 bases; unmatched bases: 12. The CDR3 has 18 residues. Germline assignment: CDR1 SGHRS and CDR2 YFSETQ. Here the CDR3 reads CASSSSRDRALMNTEAFF. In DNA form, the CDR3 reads TGCGCCAGCAGCTCGTCCCGGGACAGGGCACTCATGAACACTGAAGCTTTCTTT.